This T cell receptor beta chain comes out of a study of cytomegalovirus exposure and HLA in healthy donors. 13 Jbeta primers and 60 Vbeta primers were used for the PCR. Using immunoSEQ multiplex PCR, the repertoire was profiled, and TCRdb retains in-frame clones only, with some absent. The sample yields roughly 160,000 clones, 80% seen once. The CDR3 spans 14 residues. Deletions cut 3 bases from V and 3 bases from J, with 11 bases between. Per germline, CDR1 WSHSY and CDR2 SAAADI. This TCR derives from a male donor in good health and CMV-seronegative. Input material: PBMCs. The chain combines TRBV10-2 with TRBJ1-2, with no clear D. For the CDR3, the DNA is TGCGCCAGCAGTGATGAGGGTTACGACTATGGCTACACCTTC. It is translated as CASSDEGYDYGYTF.